The next 32 T cell receptor beta chains were all read from a single sample in a study of vaccination and CD4 T cells after COVID-19. Cultured CD4+ T cell DNA underwent sequencing with the Oncomine TCR Beta short-read assay. TCRdb ran MiXCR on the PCR reads and lists one entry per CDR3 protein. The table lists 9,000 to 10,000 distinct CDR3 sequences, under 50% of them singletons. Their cognate antigens are unknown. Treatment specified: roughly 10-day PBMC culture with coronavirus spike peptide pools or control peptides (ViraFEST assay). The sample was CD4+ T cells from blood, cultured in vitro. The receptors derive from a human donor who had recovered from COVID-19.

The count of this clonotype is one. This sequence joins TRBV19 and TRBJ2-2; D unresolved. This CDR3 contains 15 residues. Trimming pared 7 bases from V and 1 base from J, leaving 13 bases between. The V gene's germline CDR1 is LNHDA and CDR2 SQIVND (reference sequence). For the CDR3, the DNA is TGTGCCAGTACCCCATTTCTTAGGAACACCGGGGAGCTGTTTTTT. This sequence encodes CASTPFLRNTGELFF.

The chain couples TRBV15 to TRBJ2-3, with unresolved D. The ends were cut back, 1 base at V and 0 bases at J, with 14 bases in the middle. The CDR3 spans 17 residues. The germline V gene has CDR1 LNHNV and CDR2 YYDKDF (reference sequence). For the CDR3, the DNA is TGTGCCACCAGCAGAGTGACGGCGGTGGGGAGCACAGATACGCAGTATTTT. Amino acid sequence: CATSRVTAVGSTDTQYF.

The genes are TRBV11-2 and TRBJ1-1; 9 positions match TRBD1. With V trimmed by 6 bases and J by 3 bases, 2 bases remained unmatched. This CDR3 spans 13 amino acids. Germline V gene lookup returns CDR1 SGHAT and CDR2 FQNNGV. For the CDR3, the DNA is TGTGCCAGCAGGACAGGGGGGCACACTGAAGCTTTCTTT. Amino acid sequence: CASRTGGHTEAFF.

This clonotype showed up just a few times. The chain has TRBV14 and TRBJ1-6, with 12 bases fitting TRBD1. The germline CDR1 and CDR2 sequences are SGHDN and FVKESK. V lost 4 bases, J lost 12 bases, and 10 bases stayed unmatched. CDR3 length: 16 residues. The CDR3 bases are TGTGCCAGCAGCCCTATGGGGACAGGGGGCGCGTTACCCCTCCACTTT. It specifies CASSPMGTGGALPLHF.

The CDR3 is CASSQTGNTEAFF. CDR3 coding DNA: TGTGCCAGTAGCCAGACAGGGAACACTGAAGCTTTCTTT. V usage is TRBV19 and J usage is TRBJ1-1, with D possibly TRBD1 on 6 matching bases. V lost 6 bases and J lost 1, with 9 bases in between. The CDR3 consists of 13 residues. Germline V lookup: CDR1 LNHDA, CDR2 SQIVND (reference sequence).

This clonotype was found a few times. The chain is built from TRBV2 and TRBJ1-1; D not certain. The V end was cut by 4 bases, the J end by 6 bases, with 15 bases between. Per the germline V gene, CDR1 is SNHLY and CDR2 is FYNNEI. The CDR3 contains 14 residues. In nucleotides, the CDR3 is TGTGCCAGCAGTGGTCTCCGAGGACCCGCTGAAGCTTTCTTT. As protein: CASSGLRGPAEAFF.

This clonotype was counted a single time. CDR3 amino acids: CASSLEGGYEQYF. The CDR3 bases are TGTGCCAGCAGTCTCGAGGGGGGGTACGAGCAGTACTTC. This sequence joins TRBV6-1 and TRBJ2-7; a weak D match, TRBD2 (7 bases). The CDR3 sequence is 13 residues long. V dropped 5 bases and J dropped 4 bases, with 12 bases sitting between them. In germline, CDR1 is MNHNS, CDR2 SASEGT.

There are a few counts of this clonotype. V usage is TRBV6-4 and J usage is TRBJ1-2; D unclear. The V end was cut by 0 bases, the J end by 7 bases, with 15 bases between. This CDR3 contains 15 residues. The V gene's germline CDR1 is MRHNA and CDR2 SNTAGT. The CDR3 coding sequence is TGTGCCAGCAGTGACTCGTTAAAGGGTCTCGGTGGCTACACCTTC. It codes for CASSDSLKGLGGYTF.

V and J are TRBV20-1 and TRBJ1-2; 7 bases are shared with TRBD1. V was clipped by 4 bases and J by 3 bases; unmatched bases: 2. There are 12 residues in the CDR3. Germline values: CDR1 DFQATT, CDR2 SNEGSKA (reference sequence). In DNA, the CDR3 is TGCAGTGCTAACAGGGGTGACTATGGCTACACCTTC. This encodes CSANRGDYGYTF.

V is TRBV19 and J is TRBJ2-7, with D uncertain. From germline, CDR1 is LNHDA and CDR2 SQIVND (reference sequence). This CDR3 has 13 amino acids. Deletions cut 0 bases from V and 4 bases from J, with 7 bases between. The CDR3, as DNA: TGTGCCAGTAGTATAGACCTGAAATACGAGCAGTACTTC. Translated: CASSIDLKYEQYF.

The gene calls are TRBV28 and TRBJ1-1; D not resolved. The germline CDR1 and CDR2 sequences are MDHEN and SYDVKM. This CDR3 region has 12 residues. Trimming cost V 6 bases and J 2 bases, with 7 bases left between them. The CDR3 here is CASRNANTEAFF. The CDR3 DNA reads TGTGCCAGCAGAAACGCTAACACTGAAGCTTTCTTT.

The rearrangement links TRBV12-3 or TRBV12-4 to TRBJ1-1, with 10 bases fitting TRBD1. The CDR3 runs to 15 residues. V dropped 5 bases and J dropped 4; count of bases not matched to a gene: 7. Here the CDR3 reads CASSRRTGGGTEAFF. CDR3 bases: TGTGCCAGCAGTCGAAGGACAGGGGGAGGCACTGAAGCTTTCTTT.

The gene calls are TRBV25-1 and TRBJ2-7; no definite D call. CDR3 length equals 11 residues. CDR1 is MGHDK and CDR2 is SYGVNS in the germline V gene. Trimming shortened V by 6 bases and J by 2 bases, and 5 bases separated the two germline ends. CDR3 residues: CASRETYEQYF. CDR3 DNA sequence: TGTGCCAGCAGAGAAACCTACGAGCAGTACTTC.

The chain combines TRBV20-1 with TRBJ1-3; 8 bases match TRBD1. Trimming at V came to 6 bases and at J to 2 bases, leaving 6 bases not matched to a gene. Germline lookup yields CDR1 DFQATT and CDR2 SNEGSKA (reference sequence). CDR3 length: 14 residues. The CDR3 sequence: CSAPQGAPGNTIYF. In DNA form, the CDR3 reads TGCAGTGCCCCCCAGGGGGCGCCTGGAAACACCATATATTTT.

The chain combines TRBV7-8 with TRBJ1-6; weak D call: TRBD1 (5 bases). V lost 6 bases, J lost 6 bases, and 15 bases lay in between. CDR1 SGHVS and CDR2 FQNEAQ come from the germline V gene. The CDR3 has 15 amino acids. The CDR3 DNA follows: TGTGCCAGCAGAGTACCGGGGGGTCCTAATTCACCCCTCCACTTT. This gives the protein CASRVPGGPNSPLHF.

This clonotype is large in the sample. The J gene is TRBJ1-2, the V gene TRBV24-1; 11 bases fit TRBD1. The CDR3 is 14 residues long. V lost 4 bases to trimming and J lost 6 bases; unmatched junction nucleotides: 3. Germline CDR1 KGHDR, CDR2 SFDVKD. CDR3 coding DNA: TGTGCCACCAGTGACCCGGGACAGGGGGATGGCTACACCTTC. It encodes CATSDPGQGDGYTF.

The chain uses TRBV11-2 and TRBJ1-1; maybe TRBD1 (6 bases). CDR1 and CDR2 (germline): SGHAT, FQNNGV. The V end lost 3 bases, the J end lost 1 base, and 18 bases lay between the germline ends. This CDR3 region has 17 residues. The CDR3 DNA reads TGTGCCAGCAGCTTGGAGTGGGGGCTGGTTTCGAACACTGAAGCTTTCTTT. As protein: CASSLEWGLVSNTEAFF.

The chain joins TRBV20-1 to TRBJ1-2; TRBD1 matches 9 bases. The CDR3 is 12 amino acids. Germline V gene lookup returns CDR1 DFQATT and CDR2 SNEGSKA (reference sequence). CDR3 loop: CRAGDRAYGYTF. In DNA, the CDR3 is TGCAGAGCAGGGGACAGGGCTTATGGCTACACCTTC.

This clonotype came up once. The chain joins TRBV18 to TRBJ2-1; D remains ambiguous. The germline gives CDR1 KGHSH, CDR2 LQKENI. CDR3 length: 16 residues. V was pared by 2 bases and J by 5 bases, with 16 bases between. The CDR3 region has the DNA TGTGCCAGCTCACCAGGGTTAGCCGGTCTTGACAATGAGCAGTTCTTC. Amino acids: CASSPGLAGLDNEQFF. The complete variable domain, with remaining parts taken from reference TRBV18 and TRBJ2-1, reads NAGVMQNPRHLVRRRGQEARLRCSPMKGHSHVYWYRQLPEEGLKFMVYLQKENIIDESGMPKERFSAEFPKEGPSILRIQQVVRGDSAAYFCASSPGLAGLDNEQFFGPGTRLTVL.

The chain uses TRBV6-1 and TRBJ1-2; TRBD1 is a possible D gene (5 bases). V lost 7 bases and J lost 0, with 21 bases in between. Germline V lookup: CDR1 MNHNS, CDR2 SASEGT. This CDR3 has 17 amino acids. The CDR3 nucleotides are TGTGCCAGCATCAAAAACCCGGCCAGGGCCACTAACTATGGCTACACCTTC. Translated, it gives CASIKNPARATNYGYTF.

The V and J genes are TRBV6-2 or TRBV6-3 and TRBJ1-1, with 12 positions matching TRBD1. J lost 5 bases, V lost 3 bases, and 16 bases had no gene match. The CDR3 has 19 residues. Germline V gene sequence: CDR1 MNHEY, CDR2 SVGEGT. This CDR3 is CASSYSVKTRDRGRTEAFF. CDR3 bases: TGTGCCAGCAGTTATTCCGTAAAGACCCGGGACAGGGGGCGGACTGAAGCTTTCTTT.

This clonotype was seen a handful of times. This chain uses TRBV6-2 or TRBV6-3 with TRBJ1-1, with D perhaps TRBD1 (6 bases). V was shortened by 2 bases and J by 1 base, with 14 bases between the two germline ends. Germline V lookup: CDR1 MNHEY, CDR2 SVGEGT. The CDR3 loop spans 16 amino acids. CDR3 region: CASSYTPTTGNTEAFF. The DNA of the CDR3 is TGTGCCAGCAGTTACACACCGACGACAGGGAACACTGAAGCTTTCTTT.

The CDR3 reads CSAPTGDSTDTQYF. For the CDR3, the DNA is TGCAGTGCTCCGACAGGGGACAGCACAGATACGCAGTATTTT. This chain uses TRBV20-1 with TRBJ2-3; TRBD1 agrees at 8 bases. The trim removed 5 bases at V and 0 bases at J, leaving 4 bases unmatched. The CDR3 covers 14 residues. From germline, CDR1 is DFQATT and CDR2 SNEGSKA (reference sequence).

The J gene is TRBJ2-7, the V gene TRBV5-1, with 9 bases matching TRBD2. Germline trimming cut 0 bases from V and 2 bases from J; bases unmatched to any gene: 9. The CDR3 is 17 amino acids. Germline CDR1 and CDR2: SGHRS and YFSETQ. The CDR3, as DNA: TGCGCCAGCAGCTTGGTTGCTAGCGGGACCCCAGCCTACGAGCAGTACTTC. Translated, it gives CASSLVASGTPAYEQYF.

This chain uses TRBV20-1 with TRBJ2-2; unclear D gene. This CDR3 comprises 15 residues. CDR1 and CDR2 (germline): DFQATT, SNEGSKA (reference sequence). The V end was cut by 2 bases, the J end by 0 bases, with 10 bases between. The CDR3 is CSARRAVANTGELFF. The DNA of the CDR3 is TGCAGTGCTAGAAGGGCAGTAGCGAACACCGGGGAGCTGTTTTTT.

The DNA for the CDR3 is TGTGCCAGCAGCAAAAGCGGGAGGCTTGACGAGCAGTACTTC. Its protein product is CASSKSGRLDEQYF. The chain combines TRBV7-3 with TRBJ2-7; TRBD2 aligns across 9 bases. The V gene's germline CDR1 is SGHTA and CDR2 FQGTGA. The CDR3 totals 14 residues. V trimming: 5 bases; J trimming: 5 bases; junction bases outside the gene matches: 7.

CDR3 sequence (DNA): TGTGCCACCAGTGACCCTGGAACGAGATATGGCTACACCTTC. As protein: CATSDPGTRYGYTF. The chain employs TRBV24-1 and TRBJ1-2, with D hard to call. V was clipped by 4 bases and J by 5 bases, with 13 bases between them. The CDR3 sequence is 14 residues long. Germline V gives CDR1 KGHDR, CDR2 SFDVKD.

The chain couples TRBV12-3 or TRBV12-4 to TRBJ2-1, with 11 positions matching TRBD2. The CDR3 runs to 16 residues. V lost 6 bases, J lost 0 bases, and 4 bases stayed unmatched. CDR3 DNA sequence: TGTGCCAGCAGGGGACTAGCGGCGAACTCCTACAATGAGCAGTTCTTC. Encoded protein: CASRGLAANSYNEQFF.

The chain has TRBV12-3 or TRBV12-4 and TRBJ1-2; the match to TRBD1 covers 10 bases. The CDR3 spans 17 residues. V lost 5 bases and J lost 5; bases outside the gene matches: 14. The CDR3 protein is CASSPRQGARGVYGYTF. For the CDR3, the DNA is TGTGCCAGCAGTCCACGACAGGGGGCTAGGGGGGTGTATGGCTACACCTTC.

In its sample, this clonotype was seen once. The chain links TRBV5-6 to TRBJ1-1, with 9 bases lining up with TRBD1. The germline V gene has CDR1 SGHDT and CDR2 YYEEEE. Trimming cost V 0 bases and J 5 bases; bases outside gene matches: 5. The CDR3 is made up of 15 amino acids. The CDR3 DNA is TGTGCCAGCAGCTTGGACAGGGGGCAGATGACTGAAGCTTTCTTT. It codes for CASSLDRGQMTEAFF.

The chain couples TRBV4-1 to TRBJ1-4; D is uncertain. V gave up 4 bases and J gave up 0 bases, with 9 bases separating them. There are 15 residues in the CDR3. Germline V gene lookup returns CDR1 MGHRA and CDR2 YSYEKL. This chain's CDR3 is CASSPSRTTNEKLFF. In nucleotides, the CDR3 is TGCGCCAGCAGCCCCAGCCGAACAACTAATGAAAAACTGTTTTTT.

This clonotype was recorded a few times. At one end the junction does not follow the germline gene, possibly because of a read error. The rearrangement joins TRBV7-3 to TRBJ2-2; 9 bases line up with TRBD2. Per the germline V gene, CDR1 is SGHTA and CDR2 is FQGTGA. This CDR3 has 14 residues. CDR3 protein: CASSLPAGGRGAVF. The CDR3 region has the DNA TGTGCCAGCAGCCTCCCGGCGGGGGGGAGGGGAGCTGTTTTT.